A selection of T cell receptor beta chains follows, all from one sample in a study of T cell responses to AZD1222 COVID-19 vaccine. The table came from immunoSEQ multiplex PCR; TCRdb's copy has only in-frame clones and leaves some out. The repertoire holds 100,000 to 120,000 clones, approximately 94% seen once, with approximately 2.8% in the top ten. This sample comprised peripheral blood, obtained 28 days after the second AZD1222 dose. The receptors were gathered from an adult who received the AZD1222 COVID-19 vaccine. The CDR3 runs from the conserved cysteine through the conserved F or W. Each record gives: clone size, D gene, J gene, V gene, CDR3 DNA, CDR3 protein. D genes are given only for firm matches. A row's size may be missing; if present it is once, few, many or a size class.

>once|.|TRBJ2-1|TRBV11-2
TGTGCCAGCAGCCCCAGCGGGTCTAACTACAATGAGCAGTTCTTC
CASSPSGSNYNEQFF
>.|.|TRBJ2-5|TRBV2
TGTGCCAGCATGGGGGAGACCCAGTACTTC
CASMGETQYF
>.|TRBD1|TRBJ1-5|TRBV3-1/TRBV3-2
TGTGCCAGCAGCCAAGTAAGTTCAGGGGGAGCTCAGCCCCAGCATTTT
CASSQVSSGGAQPQHF
>.|.|TRBJ1-5|TRBV7-8
TGTGCCAGCAGCCAAACTACGACCCTCGGGACTTCCCAGCATTTT
CASSQTTTLGTSQHF
>few|.|TRBJ1-5|TRBV19
TGTGCCAGTAGCCCTGTGGGAGGGGGGAGTCAGCCCCAGCATTTT
CASSPVGGGSQPQHF
>.|TRBD2|TRBJ2-3|TRBV19
TGTGCCAGTACCCGGACTAGCGGGGAGGGGGCAGATACGCAGTATTTT
CASTRTSGEGADTQYF
>.|TRBD1|TRBJ1-2|TRBV5-4
TGTGCCAGCAGCCCTATGACAGGGAACTATGGCTACACCTTC
CASSPMTGNYGYTF
>.|.|TRBJ2-1|TRBV19
TGTGCCAGTAGTATAGGCGGAGCCTACAATGAGCAGTTCTTC
CASSIGGAYNEQFF
>once|.|TRBJ1-2|TRBV24-1
TGTGCCACCAGCTCGGGAGGCTATGGCTACACCTTC
CATSSGGYGYTF
>.|.|TRBJ2-5|TRBV27
TGTGCCAGCAGGGACGGGACTTTAAAGAGGAGGAAAGAGACCCAGTACTTC
CASRDGTLKRRKETQYF
>.|.|TRBJ2-1|TRBV4-1
TGCGCCAGCAGCCTCTTTACGGCAAGCTCCTACAATGAGCAGTTCTTC
CASSLFTASSYNEQFF
>.|.|TRBJ1-5|TRBV3-1/TRBV3-2
TGTGCCAGCAGCCAAGGGCTGAGAGGCAATCAGCCCCAGCATTTT
CASSQGLRGNQPQHF
>.|.|TRBJ1-1|TRBV25-1
TGTGCCAGCAGTGAGGGAGGTTACACTGAAGCTTTCTTT
CASSEGGYTEAFF
>.|.|TRBJ1-2|TRBV3-1/TRBV3-2
TGTGCCAGCAGCCAAGTTTCCAGAACTGGTGGCTACACCTTC
CASSQVSRTGGYTF
>once|.|TRBJ2-5|TRBV4-1
TGCGCCAGCAGCCACCGACGGGAGCGGACCCAAGAGACCCAGTACTTC
CASSHRRERTQETQYF
>.|TRBD2|TRBJ2-1|TRBV27
TGTGCCAGCAGATGGGAGGGGAATGAGCAGTTCTTC
CASRWEGNEQFF